This T cell receptor beta chain was identified during a study of T-cell reconstitution after alpha-beta-depleted transplantation in children. Overall study results and limits: Several patients had high TCRbeta diversity at day 60; it came from surviving recipient T cells and thymic progenitors. A year had passed since transplant, and T-cell counts and diversity by then came mostly from newly produced T cells. Alpha-beta T cells about two months after transplant reportedly derived from several hundred expanded graft clones.

The CDR3 is 16 residues long. Trimming left V 0 bases short and J 2 bases short, with 11 bases between. CDR1 is MNHEY and CDR2 is SMNVEV in the germline V gene (reference sequence). It was with unique molecular identifiers that the TCRbeta library was prepared. TCRdb processed the PCR reads anew with MiXCR; each CDR3 protein has one entry. Seen here are approximately 500,000 distinct CDR3 sequences, 10% observed once, and the top ten hold just over 2%. This clonotype showed up many times. Its antigen is as yet unknown. Sequenced material: PBMCs, taken before TCRalphabeta/CD19-depleted stem cell transplant. V usage is TRBV27 and J usage is TRBJ2-1; D is unclear. This receptor was obtained from a child aged 2-15 years with inherited bone marrow failure, due to receive a stem cell transplant. The CDR3 here is CASSLSGILAYNEQFF. In nucleotides, the CDR3 is TGTGCCAGCAGTTTATCGGGTATACTCGCCTACAATGAGCAGTTCTTC.